This TCR beta chain was recorded in a study of blood T cell repertoires in COVID-19. Only in-frame clones appear in the TCRdb table, and some are missing; sequencing was by immunoSEQ multiplex PCR. There are about 160,000 clones in the sample; 60% to 80% occur only once, and around 2.8% lies in the top ten. This CDR3 region has 17 residues. Germline CDR1 is SGHDN and CDR2 is FVKESK. J was trimmed by 6 bases and V by 4 bases; bases with no gene match: 11. The rearrangement links TRBV14 to TRBJ2-7; 14 bases fit TRBD2. The sequence was obtained from a man between 65 and 80 years old with acute or convalescent COVID-19. The sequenced sample was peripheral blood. The DNA of the CDR3 is TGTGCCAGCAGCCCGTCGGGACTAGCGGGGGTTACTGGCGAGCAGTACTTC. It specifies CASSPSGLAGVTGEQYF.